This TCR beta chain is drawn from a study of blood T cell repertoires in COVID-19 (dated by TCRdb to the early 2020s). Some background on the complete study: Samples covering the acute and convalescent phases of COVID-19 were provided by collaborators in the United States, Italy and Spain. The prospective study material was composed of cDNA or gDNA derived from T cells, B-cell-depleted T cells, or PBMCs. The dataset comprised deeply sampled blood TCRbeta repertoires from subjects exposed to, actively infected with, or recovered from COVID-19. A freely available public database, intended as a resource for researchers studying the immune response to SARS-CoV-2, is where the repertoires were released. The samples were drawn from the first 160 participants of the ongoing ImmuneRACE study and from over 950 subjects provided by 6 global collaborators. The sample metadata nearly always contained a de-identified subject ID, COVID-19 status, age in years and sex. Where HLA class I and class II types were available, the types were taken from metadata supplied by the sample provider, not from assay-based typing. Study-wide findings and limitations: How much clinical and demographic metadata was included differed by source and by participant, and the metadata was provided uncurated.

A remark on this clone: It lacks a known antigen. There are no base qualities to consult, and no much larger clone falls within one base.

The CDR3 covers 15 residues, taking in both the cysteine and the phenylalanine. The sequence is cut down to CDR3 DNA, 45 bases in frame from base 1. Trimming takes 6 bases from V and 8 bases from J, and the germline ends sit 22 bases apart. CDR1 is given as SGHDN and CDR2 as FVKESK, both from the germline V gene. TCRbeta CDR3 regions were amplified from genomic DNA using the immunoSEQ Assay, a bias-controlled multiplex PCR. The source study handled its data this way. The number of nucleated cells in each sample was estimated from the amplification of reference gene primers within the assay. Sequence reads were collapsed and filtered to measure the absolute abundance of every unique TCRbeta CDR3 rearrangement. Productive Simpson clonality was computed per sample as the square root of Simpson's diversity index over productive rearrangements. TCRdb stores this immuneACCESS table with in-frame sequences only. Part of the clones is absent; in the studies checked, under half of the shortfall reflects unresolved V genes, and no reason is known for the rest. Clone size and V and J calls were adopted from that table, with D and trimming inferred from the DNA. The sample contains approximately 280,000 clones, 88% of them found a single time. The ten top clones hold just under 9.5% of the sample.

The collaborating institutions used their own protocols to collect whole blood in K2EDTA tubes. For TCRbeta analysis, collaborator samples were shipped as frozen whole blood, as isolated PBMCs, or as DNA extracted from either sample type. Recombination joined TRBV14 with TRBJ1-2, with the identity of the D gene unclear. This sequence originates from a man between 18 and 29 years old with active or convalescent COVID-19. The material sequenced was peripheral blood. Here the CDR3 is given as CASSYGAGGLGGYTF. The DNA reads as follows: TGTGCCAGCAGTTACGGTGCGGGTGGACTAGGGGGCTACACCTTC.